This T cell receptor beta chain was identified during a study of cytomegalovirus exposure and HLA in healthy donors. General study results and limits: What TCR beta sequences reportedly achieved was accurate prediction of HLA-A and HLA-B alleles in most subjects.

This clone was seen a handful of times. As yet, its antigen is unknown. V was clipped by 1 base and J by 2 bases; unmatched bases: 4. Germline V gene lookup returns CDR1 MGHRA and CDR2 YSYEKL. The CDR3 contains 15 residues. It was with 60 Vbeta and 13 Jbeta primers that the PCR ran. Data came from immunoSEQ multiplex PCR; TCRdb stores just in-frame clones and leaves some out. The sample has roughly 93,000 clones, around 72% seen once; the top ten hold around 9.9%. This receptor was taken from a man between 18 and 35 years old in good health and CMV-seropositive. Sequencing input: PBMCs. The J gene is TRBJ2-7, the V gene TRBV4-1; 8 positions agree with TRBD1. CDR3 in DNA: TGCGCCAGCAGCCAAGCCCAGGGGGCAGCCTACGAGCAGTACTTC. Translation gives CASSQAQGAAYEQYF.